The next 24 T cell receptor beta chains were all read from a single sample in a study of cytomegalovirus exposure and HLA in healthy donors. Only in-frame clones appear in the TCRdb table, and some are missing; sequencing was by immunoSEQ multiplex PCR. The table shows under 95,000 clones, with approximately 93% occurring only once. The specimen sequenced was PBMCs. These TCRs come from a woman between 18 and 30 years old in good health and CMV-seropositive.

The CDR3 reads CASSPFSGATDTQYF. The CDR3 region has the DNA TGTGCCAGCTCACCATTCAGTGGTGCCACAGATACGCAGTATTTT. V usage is TRBV18 and J usage is TRBJ2-3; D uncertain. The length of the CDR3 is 15 residues. Germline V lookup: CDR1 KGHSH, CDR2 LQKENI. Trimming shortened V by 2 bases and J by 2 bases, and 11 bases separated the two germline ends.

V usage is TRBV9 and J usage is TRBJ1-3; D unresolved. With 3 bases removed from V and 3 bases from J, the gap between germline ends came to 10 bases. Germline V gives CDR1 SGDLS, CDR2 YYNGEE. The CDR3 sequence is 14 residues long. DNA of the CDR3: TGTGCCAGCAGCGCCGGTAACCTTGGAAACACCATATATTTT. Its protein is CASSAGNLGNTIYF.

This clone was found once. The genes are TRBV4-2 and TRBJ1-1; 9 positions agree with TRBD1. Germline trimming cut 4 bases from V and 6 bases from J; bases unmatched to any gene: 9. Germline assignment: CDR1 LGHNA and CDR2 YNFKEQ. The CDR3 runs 15 residues. CDR3 amino acids: CASSPKGDRDPEAFF. In DNA, the CDR3 is TGTGCCAGCAGCCCAAAGGGGGACAGGGATCCTGAAGCTTTCTTT.

V and J are TRBV4-2 and TRBJ2-3, with 8 nucleotides matching TRBD2. J was trimmed by 2 bases and V by 1 base; bases with no gene match: 5. Germline CDR1 reads LGHNA; CDR2 reads YNFKEQ. This CDR3 spans 16 amino acids. The CDR3: CASSQVTSDITDTQYF. The CDR3 region has the DNA TGTGCCAGCAGCCAAGTGACTAGCGATATCACAGATACGCAGTATTTT.

Turning to this clone: Other nucleotide sequences in the sample specify the same CDR3. The rearrangement links TRBV5-1 to TRBJ2-7; 8 bases map to TRBD2. The J segment lost 0 bases and the V segment lost 1 base, leaving 3 bases of the junction unmatched. Germline CDR1 reads SGHRS; CDR2 reads YFSETQ. The CDR3 runs 15 residues. The CDR3 reads CASSLSGGRSYEQYF. The CDR3 DNA sequence: TGCGCCAGCAGCTTGAGCGGGGGCCGCTCCTACGAGCAGTACTTC.

This rearrangement joins TRBV19 to TRBJ2-5, with 7 positions matching TRBD2. Germline V gene data show CDR1 as LNHDA and CDR2 as SQIVND (reference sequence). The CDR3 contains 15 residues. Losses at the gene ends were 4 bases for V and 1 base for J; bases not matched to a gene: 6. The CDR3 bases are TGTGCCAGTAGTAAGTCAAGCGGGGTCCAAGAGACCCAGTACTTC. This gives the protein CASSKSSGVQETQYF.

V gene TRBV2 combines with J gene TRBJ1-2, with 9 positions matching TRBD1. This CDR3 has 14 amino acids. CDR1 SNHLY and CDR2 FYNNEI come from the germline V gene. The ends lost 11 bases at V and 6 bases at J; junction bases unmatched: 13. The CDR3 nucleotides read TGTGCCTCAGGGAGGGACAGGGAAGGGGATGGCTACACCTTC. This encodes CASGRDREGDGYTF. The full variable domain, completed using reference TRBV2 and TRBJ1-2, is EPEVTQTPSHQVTQMGQEVILRCVPISNHLYFYWYRQILGQKVEFLVSFYNNEISEKSEIFDDQFSVERPDGSNFTLKIRSTKLEDSAMYFCASGRDREGDGYTFGSGTRLTVV.

The rearrangement joins TRBV4-3 to TRBJ1-1; D possibly corresponds to TRBD1 (6 bases). The V gene's germline CDR1 is LGHNA and CDR2 YSLEER. V gave up 1 base and J gave up 7 bases, with 19 bases separating them. The CDR3 is made up of 16 amino acids. In nucleotides, the CDR3 is TGCGCCAGCAGCCAAGGGGTCGGGGGGGGCTGGGGTGAAGCTTTCTTT. It codes for CASSQGVGGGWGEAFF.

The chain employs TRBV7-9 and TRBJ1-5, with 12 bases identical to TRBD1. V lost 5 bases to trimming and J lost 5 bases; unmatched junction nucleotides: 4. Germline CDR1 reads SEHNR; CDR2 reads FQNEAQ (reference sequence). This CDR3 has 15 residues. The CDR3 loop is CASSGGQGADQPQHF. In DNA form, the CDR3 reads TGTGCCAGCAGCGGGGGACAGGGGGCGGATCAGCCCCAGCATTTT.

This chain connects TRBV7-9 to TRBJ1-1; 11 bases align to TRBD1. Unmatched junction bases numbered 10, after V lost 7 bases and J lost 12 bases. CDR3 length: 13 residues. Germline CDR1 SEHNR, CDR2 FQNEAQ (reference sequence). The CDR3 DNA reads TGTGCCAGCATCCGGACAGGGGGCAGCGGGTCTTTCTTT. Translated, it gives CASIRTGGSGSFF. Combining the CDR3 with reference TRBV7-9 and TRBJ1-1 gives the whole variable domain DTGVSQNPRHKITKRGQNVTFRCDPISEHNRLYWYRQTLGQGPEFLTYFQNEAQLEKSRLLSDRFSAERPKGSFSTLEIQRTEQGDSAMYLCASIRTGGSGSFFGQGTRLTVV.

This clone was recorded a few times. V gene TRBV6-5 combines with J gene TRBJ2-2, with 7 bases identical to TRBD1. The CDR3 is 15 residues long. Looked up from germline, CDR1 is MNHEY and CDR2 is SVGAGI. The ends lost 4 bases at V and 4 bases at J; junction bases unmatched: 6. DNA of the CDR3: TGTGCCAGCAGTTCCACTAGACAGGGCACCGGGGAGCTGTTTTTT. It yields the protein CASSSTRQGTGELFF.

This clone was seen only once. V and J are TRBV2 and TRBJ2-3; possible D gene TRBD2, 5 bases. Germline V CDR1 and CDR2: SNHLY, FYNNEI. V was pared by 3 bases and J by 5 bases, with 9 bases between. The CDR3 runs to 13 residues. The CDR3 DNA sequence: TGTGCCAGCAGTGATTATGGAGGAGATACGCAGTATTTT. Translating it yields CASSDYGGDTQYF.

This clone is a singleton in its sample. The rearrangement uses TRBV28 and TRBJ1-5; D gene uncertain. Between the trimmed V and J ends, which lost 7 bases and 7 bases, there was a span of 8 bases. CDR3 size: 11 residues. The germline gives CDR1 MDHEN, CDR2 SYDVKM. This CDR3 is CASNSRQPQHF. The CDR3 coding sequence is TGTGCCAGCAACTCTCGACAGCCCCAGCATTTT.

This chain joins TRBV9 and TRBJ2-1; 8 bases match TRBD2. Trimming took 4 bases from V and 7 from J; bases not matched to a gene: 13. The CDR3 sequence is 16 residues long. Per germline, CDR1 SGDLS and CDR2 YYNGEE. The CDR3 is CASSPTGSGAGNEQFF. DNA for the CDR3: TGTGCCAGCAGCCCCACGGGTAGCGGGGCGGGAAATGAGCAGTTCTTC.

The V gene is TRBV4-1, the J gene TRBJ1-1; 7 bases align to TRBD1. V lost 3 bases, J lost 6 bases, and 7 bases stayed unmatched. The CDR3 is 14 amino acids. CDR1 and CDR2 from the germline V gene are MGHRA and YSYEKL. CDR3 DNA: TGCGCCAGCAGCCATCCACGACAGGGAGCTGAAGCTTTCTTT. Translation gives CASSHPRQGAEAFF.

V gene TRBV9 combines with J gene TRBJ2-3, with a weak D call TRBD2 (6 bases). CDR3 length: 18 amino acids. The V gene lost 1 base and the J gene lost 2 bases, with 20 bases spanning the gap. Germline assignment: CDR1 SGDLS and CDR2 YYNGEE. CDR3 bases: TGTGCCAGCAGCGTACACGGAGACACTAGCCAGGCCACAGATACGCAGTATTTT. Amino acid sequence: CASSVHGDTSQATDTQYF. Supplemented by reference TRBV9 and TRBJ2-3, the full variable domain reads DSGVTQTPKHLITATGQRVTLRCSPRSGDLSVYWYQQSLDQGLQFLIQYYNGEERAKGNILERFSAQQFPDLHSELNLSSLELGDSALYFCASSVHGDTSQATDTQYFGPGTRLTVL.

The chain uses TRBV11-3 and TRBJ2-1; D not resolved. V shed 3 bases and J shed 6 bases, with 6 bases lying between them. This CDR3 has 12 amino acids. The V gene's germline CDR1 is SGHNT and CDR2 YENEEA. Here the CDR3 DNA reads TGTGCCAGCAGCTTTTCCAGCAATGAGCAGTTCTTC. It is translated as CASSFSSNEQFF.

The sample holds one count of this clone. The chain has TRBV7-2 and TRBJ1-2, with 10 bases lining up with TRBD1. The CDR3 sequence is 15 residues long. CDR1 SGHTA and CDR2 FQGNSA come from the germline V gene. With V trimmed by 5 bases and J by 4 bases, 7 bases remained unmatched. CDR3 region: CASSAGQGTIYGYTF. CDR3 bases: TGTGCCAGCAGCGCGGGACAGGGGACCATCTATGGCTACACCTTC. Based on the CDR3 plus reference TRBV7-2 and TRBJ1-2, the full variable domain is GAGVSQSPSNKVTEKGKDVELRCDPISGHTALYWYRQSLGQGLEFLIYFQGNSAPDKSGLPSDRFSAERTGGSVSTLTIQRTQQEDSAVYLCASSAGQGTIYGYTFGSGTRLTVV.

V is TRBV19 and J is TRBJ1-4, with TRBD1 matching 11 bases. The CDR3 is made up of 14 amino acids. J was trimmed by 8 bases and V by 5 bases; bases with no gene match: 4. The V gene's germline CDR1 is LNHDA and CDR2 SQIVND (reference sequence). CDR3 nucleotides: TGTGCCAGTAGTCGCGGGACAGGGGGAGAAAAACTGTTTTTT. As protein: CASSRGTGGEKLFF.

This chain links TRBV11-3 with TRBJ2-7; 10 bases are a match to TRBD1. V trimming: 0 bases; J trimming: 11 bases; junction bases outside the gene matches: 1. The germline V gene has CDR1 SGHNT and CDR2 YENEEA. This CDR3 spans 12 amino acids. The CDR3 region is CASSLEGTGEYF. The CDR3 coding sequence is TGTGCCAGCAGCTTAGAGGGGACAGGGGAGTACTTC.

The rearrangement joins TRBV9 to TRBJ1-4; tentatively, D is TRBD1 (6 bases). CDR3 size: 14 residues. Between the trimmed V and J ends, which lost 4 bases and 4 bases, there was a span of 11 bases. Germline CDR1 and CDR2: SGDLS and YYNGEE. CDR3 protein: CASSSRGHNEKLFF. CDR3 coding DNA: TGTGCCAGCAGCTCCAGGGGCCATAATGAAAAACTGTTTTTT.

This clone has a single count. The V and J genes are TRBV19 and TRBJ1-5; TRBD1 matches at 7 bases. The CDR3 runs to 16 residues. V shed 6 bases and J 5 bases; nucleotides not matched to a gene: 13. The germline V gene has CDR1 LNHDA and CDR2 SQIVND (reference sequence). CDR3 bases: TGTGCCAGTAGCCGGGACAGCCTTAGACGGGATCAGCCCCAGCATTTT. Protein product: CASSRDSLRRDQPQHF.

V usage is TRBV4-3 and J usage is TRBJ1-1; TRBD1 is a possible D gene (5 bases). Germline loops: CDR1 LGHNA, CDR2 YSLEER. Trimming took 0 bases from V and 14 from J, leaving 28 bases between them. The CDR3 spans 17 residues. The CDR3 nucleotides are TGCGCCAGCAGCCAAGAAAGAGGAGACGTTGGGACTGACAATCCGTTCTTT. Translating it yields CASSQERGDVGTDNPFF.

The rearrangement links TRBV10-3 to TRBJ1-6, with 9 bases aligning to TRBD1. V shed 4 bases and J 8 bases; nucleotides not matched to a gene: 0. The CDR3 totals 13 residues. Germline CDR1 and CDR2: ENHRY and SYGVKD. CDR3 in DNA: TGTGCCATCAGTGGGGACAGGGATTCACCCCTCCACTTT. It is translated as CAISGDRDSPLHF.